Listed here are 23 T cell receptor beta chains from one sample, sequenced in a study of T cells in Graves' hyperthyroidism and ophthalmopathy. Amplified TCR beta CDR3 regions came from RNA transcripts. First-round RT-PCR of the TCR CDR3 relied on the HTBI primer set. Via MiXCR, TCRdb re-called the multiplex PCR reads, giving one row per CDR3 protein. The repertoire holds 750,000 to 950,000 distinct CDR3 sequences, 38% seen once, with about 9% in the top ten. The sequencing sample was made of blood. The receptors derive from a man aged 18 to 30 with Graves' hyperthyroidism.

This clonotype was seen a few times. The chain couples TRBV9 to TRBJ2-2, with D uncertain. CDR3 length equals 13 residues. Germline assignment: CDR1 SGDLS and CDR2 YYNGEE. Trimming pared 3 bases from V and 1 base from J, leaving 4 bases between. The CDR3 coding sequence is TGTGCCAGCAGCGCAGAGAACACCGGGGAGCTGTTTTTT. Translating gives CASSAENTGELFF.

As to this clonotype: This may arise from a read error, as a much more abundant clone is one base away. The rearrangement joins TRBV10-2 to TRBJ1-1; 11 nucleotides line up with TRBD1. CDR3 size: 14 residues. CDR1 is WSHSY and CDR2 is SAAADI in the germline V gene. V dropped 8 bases and J dropped 4; count of bases not matched to a gene: 6. CDR3 in DNA: TGCGCCAGCCCTACCGGGACAGGGGGCACTGAAGCTTTCTTT. Residues: CASPTGTGGTEAFF.

At least ten counts were recorded for this clonotype. The V gene is TRBV7-2, the J gene TRBJ1-1, with D unresolved. Germline values: CDR1 SGHTA, CDR2 FQGNSA. Trimming left V 1 base short and J 3 bases short, with 6 bases between. This CDR3 contains 13 residues. CDR3 residues: CASSLGPYTEAFF. CDR3 nucleotide sequence: TGTGCCAGCAGCTTAGGTCCGTACACTGAAGCTTTCTTT.

V and J are TRBV6-5 and TRBJ1-4; D possibly corresponds to TRBD1 (5 bases). Germline loops: CDR1 MNHEY, CDR2 SVGAGI. Deletions cut 6 bases from V and 5 bases from J, with 19 bases between. The CDR3 runs 16 residues. CDR3 loop: CASRPLQRGYNEKLFF. The DNA for the CDR3 is TGTGCCAGCAGACCTCTACAACGGGGGTACAATGAAAAACTGTTTTTT.

The V and J genes are TRBV7-2 and TRBJ2-7; 10 bases match TRBD2. Germline CDR1 SGHTA, CDR2 FQGNSA. CDR3 length equals 17 residues. V dropped 5 bases and J dropped 6; count of bases not matched to a gene: 16. The CDR3 DNA reads TGTGCCAGCAGCCAACTCCCACCGGCTAGCGGGAGCAGCGAGCAGTACTTC. Its protein product is CASSQLPPASGSSEQYF.

The chain is built from TRBV20-1 and TRBJ2-6, with a weak D call TRBD1 (5 bases). Trimming took off 0 bases at V and 18 bases at J, with 12 bases between the two ends. The CDR3 consists of 11 residues. CDR1 and CDR2 (germline): DFQATT, SNEGSKA (reference sequence). The CDR3 spells CSARDGQGWTF. The CDR3 coding sequence is TGCAGTGCTAGAGATGGCCAGGGATGGACTTTC.

The V gene is TRBV6-1, the J gene TRBJ1-2; 7 nucleotides match TRBD1. Trimming at V came to 0 bases and at J to 7 bases, leaving 5 bases not matched to a gene. The CDR3 length is 14 residues. Germline V gives CDR1 MNHNS, CDR2 SASEGT. The CDR3 nucleotides are TGTGCCAGCAGTGAAGCAGGGGGCGTCTTTGGCTACACCTTC. Its translation: CASSEAGGVFGYTF.

The chain uses TRBV12-3 or TRBV12-4 and TRBJ1-4; 11 nucleotides align to TRBD1. This CDR3 has 15 amino acids. The V gene end was trimmed by 6 bases and the J gene end by 7 bases; junction bases not matched to a gene: 7. CDR3 DNA sequence: TGTGCCAGCAGCCTATGGACAGGGGGCGGTGAAAAACTGTTTTTT. Protein: CASSLWTGGGEKLFF.

The genes are TRBV7-9 and TRBJ2-7; D might be TRBD2 (6 bases). The germline V gene encodes CDR1 SEHNR and CDR2 FQNEAQ (reference sequence). The CDR3 extends over 13 amino acids. With 5 bases removed from V and 5 bases from J, the gap between germline ends came to 13 bases. The CDR3 DNA is TGTGCCAGCAGCCCAATCGGGGAGGACGAGCAGTACTTC. Residues: CASSPIGEDEQYF.

Many counts were recorded for this clonotype. CDR3 loop: CASSLEGVREQYF. CDR3 coding DNA: TGTGCCAGCAGCTTAGAGGGAGTGCGTGAGCAGTACTTC. V is TRBV7-2 and J is TRBJ2-7, with D perhaps matching TRBD2 (5 bases). The CDR3 sequence is 13 residues long. The germline V gene has CDR1 SGHTA and CDR2 FQGNSA. The ends were cut back, 1 base at V and 7 bases at J, with 11 bases in the middle.

The gene calls are TRBV7-9 and TRBJ1-5; D is unresolved. The V end lost 5 bases, the J end lost 0 bases, and 20 bases lay between the germline ends. The V gene's germline CDR1 is SEHNR and CDR2 FQNEAQ (reference sequence). The CDR3 consists of 18 residues. Here the CDR3 reads CASSQDAPVGSSNQPQHF. CDR3 coding DNA: TGTGCCAGCAGCCAAGATGCCCCTGTAGGCTCTAGCAATCAGCCCCAGCATTTT.

The chain links TRBV7-2 to TRBJ2-6; 7 nucleotides agree with TRBD2. The germline V gene has CDR1 SGHTA and CDR2 FQGNSA. The CDR3 runs to 14 residues. Trimming cost V 2 bases and J 8 bases; bases outside gene matches: 3. This CDR3 is CASSLRGGTNVLTF. The DNA of the CDR3 is TGTGCCAGCAGCTTAAGGGGAGGGACCAACGTCCTGACTTTC. Looking up the rest from reference TRBV7-2 and TRBJ2-6 gives the full variable domain: GAGVSQSPSNKVTEKGKDVELRCDPISGHTALYWYRQSLGQGLEFLIYFQGNSAPDKSGLPSDRFSAERTGGSVSTLTIQRTQQEDSAVYLCASSLRGGTNVLTFGAGSRLTVL.

The chain carries TRBV7-9 and TRBJ2-5; TRBD2 matches at 13 bases. Looked up from germline, CDR1 is SEHNR and CDR2 is FQNEAQ (reference sequence). The CDR3 is 18 residues long. V gave up 4 bases and J gave up 2 bases; unmatched junction bases: 10. DNA of the CDR3: TGTGCCAGCAGCTCTGGGGCTCGGACTAGCGGGAGTCAAGAGACCCAGTACTTC. Amino acids: CASSSGARTSGSQETQYF.

This clonotype was recorded at least ten times. Written as DNA, the CDR3 is TGTGCCAGTAGTATAGTAGGTCACTATGGCTACACCTTC. Residues: CASSIVGHYGYTF. This chain links TRBV19 with TRBJ1-2; no firm D call. Trimming took 1 base from V and 3 from J, leaving 6 bases between them. The CDR3 runs 13 residues. Germline V gene data show CDR1 as LNHDA and CDR2 as SQIVND (reference sequence).

In this sample, this clonotype turned up many times. The V call is TRBV2, the J call TRBJ1-6; D is undetermined. Germline CDR1 SNHLY, CDR2 FYNNEI. The CDR3 sequence is 14 residues long. Trimming took off 1 base at V and 4 bases at J, with 5 bases between the two ends. The CDR3 is CASSEGFYNSPLHF. In DNA form, the CDR3 reads TGTGCCAGCAGTGAAGGATTTTATAATTCACCCCTCCACTTT.

The chain employs TRBV19 and TRBJ2-1, with 7 bases that match TRBD2. The germline V gene has CDR1 LNHDA and CDR2 SQIVND (reference sequence). The V and J ends lost 6 bases and 0 bases, in that order; junction bases with no gene match: 5. There are 15 residues in the CDR3. The CDR3 protein is CASSVTSDSYNEQFF. The CDR3 bases are TGTGCCAGTAGCGTTACTAGCGACTCCTACAATGAGCAGTTCTTC.

The chain's CDR3 is CASSGRQITTNEKLFF. DNA for the CDR3: TGTGCCAGCAGTGGGAGACAGATTACAACTAATGAAAAACTGTTTTTT. The J gene is TRBJ1-4, the V gene TRBV25-1; possibly TRBD1 for D (5 bases). V was cut by 4 bases and J by 0 bases, with 12 bases left in between. CDR1 MGHDK and CDR2 SYGVNS come from the germline V gene. There are 16 residues in the CDR3. The entire variable domain, with the rest obtained from reference TRBV25-1 and TRBJ1-4, is as follows: EADIYQTPRYLVIGTGKKITLECSQTMGHDKMYWYQQDPGMELHLIHYSYGVNSTEKGDLSSESTVSRIRTEHFPLTLESARPSHTSQYLCASSGRQITTNEKLFFGSGTQLSVL.

Many counts were recorded for this clonotype. The rearrangement uses TRBV2 and TRBJ2-7; D perhaps matches TRBD2 (5 bases). The V gene lost 3 bases and the J gene lost 3 bases, with 6 bases spanning the gap. The CDR3 loop spans 12 amino acids. CDR1 SNHLY and CDR2 FYNNEI come from the germline V gene. The chain's CDR3 is CASSDAGYEQYF. CDR3 sequence (DNA): TGTGCCAGCAGTGATGCGGGCTACGAGCAGTACTTC.

The CDR3 sequence: CASTEGGETQYF. The CDR3 DNA follows: TGTGCCAGCACCGAGGGGGGGGAGACCCAGTACTTC. The V call is TRBV12-3 or TRBV12-4, the J call TRBJ2-5, with a tentative D call TRBD2 (7 bases). The CDR3 length is 12 residues. Trimming removed 7 bases at V and 5 bases at J, with 11 bases between.

This sequence joins TRBV15 and TRBJ1-1; D is uncertain. Germline-derived CDR1 and CDR2 are LNHNV and YYDKDF (reference sequence). This CDR3 comprises 12 residues. The germline V and J ends were trimmed by 3 bases and 6 bases, with 8 bases remaining between them. The CDR3 bases are TGTGCCACCAGCAGGTCGACGGCTGAAGCTTTCTTT. It is translated as CATSRSTAEAFF.

Ten or more counts support this clonotype. The chain couples TRBV29-1 to TRBJ1-1, with unresolved D. Germline values: CDR1 SQVTM, CDR2 ANQGSEA. V lost 5 bases and J 5 bases, leaving 6 bases between the germline ends. The CDR3 loop spans 10 amino acids. CDR3 sequence (DNA): TGCAGCGTTCAGGAGACTGAAGCTTTCTTT. It translates to CSVQETEAFF.

The chain joins TRBV10-3 to TRBJ1-2; maybe TRBD1 (5 bases). CDR3 length equals 15 residues. V shed 6 bases and J shed 0 bases, with 14 bases lying between them. Germline-derived CDR1 and CDR2 are ENHRY and SYGVKD. This CDR3 is CAIRPRDDTNYGYTF. The CDR3 DNA reads TGTGCCATCAGGCCCCGGGACGACACTAACTATGGCTACACCTTC.

The V and J genes are TRBV24-1 and TRBJ2-5, with D possibly being TRBD1 or TRBD2 (5 bases each). Per germline, CDR1 KGHDR and CDR2 SFDVKD. Trimming left V 4 bases short and J 1 base short, with 24 bases between. This CDR3 comprises 19 residues. The CDR3 here is CATSEQDGKNNQPQETQYF. The CDR3 region has the DNA TGTGCCACCAGTGAACAGGACGGGAAAAACAATCAGCCCCAAGAGACCCAGTACTTC.